The 9 T cell receptor beta chains below all came from one sample that was sequenced in a study of early stage breast cancer tumors. Generated by immunoSEQ multiplex PCR, the TCRdb table keeps only in-frame clones and is missing some. The top ten clones hold approximately 4.8% of a sample with more than 65,000 clones, roughly 80% of them seen once. Material for sequencing was blood. All receptors come from a person aged 35 to 50 with breast cancer.

The gene calls are TRBV21-1 and TRBJ1-2. TRBV21-1 is listed as a pseudogene. CDR3 size: 15 residues. CDR3 bases: TGTGCCAGCAGCAAAGGGGCAAGAGGTCTGGGAGGCTACACCTTC. Its protein is CASSKGARGLGGYTF.

This rearrangement joins TRBV19 to TRBJ2-4, with TRBD1 as a possible D gene (5 bases). Germline values: CDR1 LNHDA, CDR2 SQIVND (reference sequence). V was clipped by 3 bases and J by 1 base, with 10 bases between them. The CDR3 runs to 15 residues. The CDR3 is CASSMGLAAKNIQYF. The CDR3 DNA is TGTGCCAGTAGTATGGGGCTCGCGGCCAAAAACATTCAGTACTTC.

The chain is built from TRBV12-5 and TRBJ1-2; D uncertain. V shed 2 bases and J shed 7 bases, with 5 bases lying between them. Germline CDR1 reads LGHNT; CDR2 reads FRNRAP. This CDR3 spans 11 amino acids. The CDR3 here is CASGLSGGYTF. The CDR3 nucleotides read TGTGCTAGTGGTTTGTCAGGTGGCTACACCTTC.

This clone has a handful of counts. The chain links TRBV18 to TRBJ1-5, with D perhaps TRBD1 (5 bases). This CDR3 is 15 amino acids long. Trimming removed 1 base from V and 3 bases from J, with 10 bases in between. From germline, CDR1 is KGHSH and CDR2 LQKENI. CDR3 sequence: CASSPQGKPNQPQHF. Written as DNA, the CDR3 is TGTGCCAGCTCACCACAGGGGAAGCCCAATCAGCCCCAGCATTTT.

The chain employs TRBV27 and TRBJ2-5, with D unresolved. The CDR3 runs to 13 residues. CDR1 is MNHEY and CDR2 is SMNVEV in the germline V gene (reference sequence). V was clipped by 6 bases and J by 5 bases, with 13 bases between them. CDR3 sequence reads: CASSNMDRETQYF. The CDR3 nucleotides read TGTGCCAGCAGCAACATGGACCGGGAGACCCAGTACTTC.

The V gene is TRBV19, the J gene TRBJ1-1, with D uncertain. V was cut by 7 bases and J by 7 bases, with 16 bases left in between. Germline CDR1 is LNHDA and CDR2 is SQIVND (reference sequence). This CDR3 is 13 amino acids long. The CDR3 sequence: CASTPGLSIEAFF. The CDR3 DNA is TGTGCCAGTACCCCAGGCTTGTCGATTGAAGCTTTCTTT.

This chain joins TRBV11-3 and TRBJ2-2; D remains ambiguous. The CDR3 spans 13 residues. The germline V and J ends were trimmed by 3 bases and 4 bases, with 6 bases remaining between them. CDR1 is SGHNT and CDR2 is YENEEA in the germline V gene. The CDR3 loop reads CASSLASTGELFF. The CDR3 DNA is TGTGCCAGCAGCTTGGCATCCACCGGGGAGCTGTTTTTT.

This clone was recorded a few times. The chain is built from TRBV7-9 and TRBJ2-7; TRBD1 might be the D (6 bases). Germline V gene data show CDR1 as SEHNR and CDR2 as FQNEAQ (reference sequence). V shed 8 bases and J shed 7 bases, with 18 bases lying between them. The CDR3 has 13 residues. Written as DNA, the CDR3 is TGTGCCAGCGCAGGGGAGCTGCCGGGTGAGCAGTACTTC. The encoded protein is CASAGELPGEQYF.

The V gene is TRBV5-1, the J gene TRBJ1-1; D may be TRBD1 (5 bases). Looked up from germline, CDR1 is SGHRS and CDR2 is YFSETQ. Trimming cost V 5 bases and J 4 bases, with 21 bases left between them. This CDR3 spans 16 amino acids. The DNA of the CDR3 is TGCGCCAGCAGGGATGCGGGGGTTCCGATCGGCACTGAAGCTTTCTTT. It translates to CASRDAGVPIGTEAFF.